This T cell receptor beta chain was retrieved from a study of T cell changes during pregnancy in multiple sclerosis. This clone is large (0.1 to 1%) within its sample. In germline, CDR1 is MDHEN, CDR2 SYDVKM. The V end was cut by 5 bases, the J end by 7 bases, with 15 bases between. The CDR3 has 15 amino acids. Produced via immunoSEQ multiplex PCR; TCRdb's table is partial and in-frame only. The repertoire holds roughly 15,000 clones, with 80% to 90% as singletons. V usage is TRBV28 and J usage is TRBJ1-6; D is unclear. This clonotype originated in a female donor in good health, enrolled as a control in a pregnancy study. This sample comprised CD8+ T cells from peripheral blood mononuclear cells, obtained in the second trimester of pregnancy. For the CDR3, the DNA is TGTGCCAGCAGTCCCTGGGAGCTTTCAAATTCACCCCTCCACTTT. Protein product: CASSPWELSNSPLHF.